The 20 T cell receptor beta chains listed next were all sequenced from one sample in a study of memory CD4+ T cells and cytomegalovirus serostatus. Produced via immunoSEQ multiplex PCR; TCRdb's table is partial and in-frame only. The repertoire includes some 87,000 clones, approximately 80% of them detected once, and around 3.6% sits in the top ten. Single viable CD3+CD4+CD8-CD45RO+ cells were sorted as the memory CD4+ T cells. Material for sequencing was memory CD4+ T cells from blood. These receptors all stem from an adult in good health and CMV-seropositive.

The chain links TRBV7-2 to TRBJ1-1; 8 bases align to TRBD1. V lost 4 bases to trimming and J lost 8 bases; unmatched junction nucleotides: 9. This CDR3 is built from 14 residues. Germline-derived CDR1 and CDR2 are SGHTA and FQGNSA. In DNA, the CDR3 is TGTGCCAGCAGCTGGAGGGACAGGCAGGGGGAAGCTTTCTTT. This encodes CASSWRDRQGEAFF.

The chain joins TRBV10-1 to TRBJ2-3, with D perhaps TRBD1 or TRBD2 (6 bases each). The CDR3 is made up of 13 amino acids. Germline CDR1 WNHNN, CDR2 SYGVQD (reference sequence). V was clipped by 6 bases and J by 9 bases, with 16 bases between them. The CDR3 DNA reads as TGCGCCAGCAGCGCCACGGGGGCCCTCACGCAGTATTTT. Translating it yields CASSATGALTQYF.

This chain joins TRBV5-1 and TRBJ2-1, with 7 bases fitting TRBD2. The CDR3 runs to 16 residues. In germline, CDR1 is SGHRS, CDR2 YFSETQ. The ends lost 4 bases at V and 3 bases at J; junction bases unmatched: 10. In DNA, the CDR3 is TGCGCCAGCAGCCCCCCGGCTAGCGGATTCTACAATGAGCAGTTCTTC. Translation gives CASSPPASGFYNEQFF. The full variable domain, completed using reference TRBV5-1 and TRBJ2-1, is KAGVTQTPRYLIKTRGQQVTLSCSPISGHRSVSWYQQTPGQGLQFLFEYFSETQRNKGNFPGRFSGRQFSNSRSEMNVSTLELGDSALYLCASSPPASGFYNEQFFGPGTRLTVL.

The genes are TRBV5-1 and TRBJ2-1, with 9 bases matching TRBD2. V shed 1 base, J shed 3 bases, and the junction held 8 bases outside the gene matches. The germline V gene has CDR1 SGHRS and CDR2 YFSETQ. The CDR3 sequence is 17 residues long. The CDR3 nucleotides read TGCGCCAGCAGCTTGTCTCCTAGCGGGAACTTCTACAATGAGCAGTTCTTC. Protein product: CASSLSPSGNFYNEQFF.

The chain is built from TRBV6-4 and TRBJ2-1; D is undetermined. The CDR3 runs 13 residues. Germline CDR1 reads MRHNA; CDR2 reads SNTAGT. V was pared by 3 bases and J by 15 bases, with 18 bases between. CDR3 DNA: TGTGCCAGCAGTGAATCGAGCGTACCCCTCCTGTTCTTC. This sequence encodes CASSESSVPLLFF.

Remarks on this clone: One junction end disagrees with the germline gene, perhaps due to a read error. CDR3 DNA: TGTGCCAGCAGCTGGGACAGGAACACTGAAGCTTTCTTT. This gives the protein CASSWDRNTEAFF. The rearrangement links TRBV5-1 to TRBJ1-1, with 7 bases fitting TRBD1. The CDR3 covers 13 residues. Per the germline V gene, CDR1 is SGHRS and CDR2 is YFSETQ.

The chain has TRBV28 and TRBJ1-2; tentatively, D is TRBD1 (6 bases). The CDR3 runs 16 residues. V was cut by 3 bases and J by 2 bases, with 16 bases left in between. The germline V gene encodes CDR1 MDHEN and CDR2 SYDVKM. CDR3: CASSLGSKGGNYGYTF. The CDR3 nucleotides are TGTGCCAGCAGTTTGGGGAGTAAGGGGGGAAACTATGGCTACACCTTC.

This chain joins TRBV19 and TRBJ2-3; no firm D call. V gave up 0 bases and J gave up 1 base, with 5 bases separating them. The CDR3 totals 14 residues. Germline CDR1 reads LNHDA; CDR2 reads SQIVND (reference sequence). In nucleotides, the CDR3 is TGTGCCAGTAGTATAGACAGCGGCACAGATACGCAGTATTTT. Its protein is CASSIDSGTDTQYF.

V gene TRBV7-2 combines with J gene TRBJ2-7; 7 bases map to TRBD1. This CDR3 is built from 14 residues. V was clipped by 5 bases and J by 6 bases; unmatched bases: 10. Germline V gives CDR1 SGHTA, CDR2 FQGNSA. CDR3 protein: CASSPRDSLTEQYF. For the CDR3, the DNA is TGTGCCAGCAGCCCCCGGGACAGTCTTACCGAGCAGTACTTC.

The V gene is TRBV29-1, the J gene TRBJ2-3; D remains unclear. This CDR3 contains 12 residues. Trimming left V 6 bases short and J 9 bases short, with 16 bases between. In germline, CDR1 is SQVTM, CDR2 ANQGSEA. CDR3 nucleotide sequence: TGCAGCGTCGATACGACCGCGTACACGCAGTATTTT. Amino acid sequence: CSVDTTAYTQYF.

The chain joins TRBV25-1 to TRBJ2-2, with D perhaps given as TRBD1 or TRBD2 (5 bases each). V gave up 8 bases and J gave up 4 bases, with 14 bases separating them. The length of the CDR3 is 14 residues. The germline CDR1 and CDR2 sequences are MGHDK and SYGVNS. The CDR3 loop reads CASRGRVSTGELFF. The CDR3, as DNA: TGTGCCAGCCGGGGCAGGGTTAGCACCGGGGAGCTGTTTTTT. The whole variable domain, filled in from reference TRBV25-1 and TRBJ2-2, reads EADIYQTPRYLVIGTGKKITLECSQTMGHDKMYWYQQDPGMELHLIHYSYGVNSTEKGDLSSESTVSRIRTEHFPLTLESARPSHTSQYLCASRGRVSTGELFFGEGSRLTVL.

The CDR3 reads CASGRGSSYEQYF. Written as DNA, the CDR3 is TGTGCCAGCGGCAGGGGGTCCTCCTACGAGCAGTACTTC. This chain links TRBV28 with TRBJ2-7; the match to TRBD1 covers 7 bases. Germline values: CDR1 MDHEN, CDR2 SYDVKM. V lost 8 bases to trimming and J lost 0 bases; unmatched junction nucleotides: 4. The CDR3 loop spans 13 amino acids.

The chain joins TRBV7-8 to TRBJ2-6; no firm D call. Germline V lookup: CDR1 SGHVS, CDR2 FQNEAQ. The CDR3 sequence is 18 residues long. Trimming stripped 5 bases from V and 2 bases from J, with 19 bases between. The CDR3 is CASSPTQSHTPGANVLTF. The CDR3 coding sequence is TGTGCCAGCAGCCCCACCCAGTCCCATACCCCTGGGGCCAACGTCCTGACTTTC.

This rearrangement joins TRBV6-1 to TRBJ2-5; perhaps TRBD2 as D (5 bases). The germline V gene encodes CDR1 MNHNS and CDR2 SASEGT. V lost 6 bases and J lost 1, with 12 bases in between. This CDR3 spans 14 amino acids. Here the CDR3 reads CASSQIGGQETQYF. The CDR3 nucleotides are TGTGCCAGCAGCCAAATCGGAGGCCAAGAGACCCAGTACTTC.

The chain joins TRBV5-1 to TRBJ1-3; 7 bases line up with TRBD1. The CDR3 spans 16 residues. The V gene's germline CDR1 is SGHRS and CDR2 YFSETQ. V was clipped by 3 bases and J by 0 bases; unmatched bases: 6. The CDR3 region has the DNA TGCGCCAGCAGCTACGGACAGGCGAACTCTGGAAACACCATATATTTT. The encoded protein is CASSYGQANSGNTIYF.

The rearrangement uses TRBV29-1 and TRBJ2-1, with a possible D match to TRBD1 (5 bases). Deletions cut 6 bases from V and 1 base from J, with 13 bases between. The CDR3 runs to 14 residues. Germline CDR1 reads SQVTM; CDR2 reads ANQGSEA. CDR3 sequence: CSVPTAPSYNEQFF. The CDR3, as DNA: TGCAGCGTCCCGACAGCCCCATCCTACAATGAGCAGTTCTTC.

The chain uses TRBV7-9 and TRBJ2-1; a possible D gene is TRBD2 (6 bases). This CDR3 is built from 14 residues. Germline assignment: CDR1 SEHNR and CDR2 FQNEAQ (reference sequence). Trimming left V 3 bases short and J 7 bases short, with 13 bases between. CDR3 nucleotides: TGTGCCAGCAGCTTTTTAGTGGGAGGAAATGAGCAGTTCTTC. This translates into CASSFLVGGNEQFF.

Concerning this clone itself: The sample carries other DNA sequences with the same CDR3. This chain joins TRBV18 and TRBJ1-1, with TRBD1 as a possible D gene (6 bases). There are 14 residues in the CDR3. The V gene's germline CDR1 is KGHSH and CDR2 LQKENI. V shed 5 bases and J shed 0 bases, with 10 bases lying between them. CDR3 protein: CASSVDRMNTEAFF. The DNA for the CDR3 is TGTGCCAGCTCAGTCGACAGGATGAACACTGAAGCTTTCTTT.

The V and J genes are TRBV28 and TRBJ2-2; 8 bases agree with TRBD1. With V trimmed by 5 bases and J by 7 bases, 15 bases remained unmatched. The CDR3 totals 17 residues. Germline V gene data show CDR1 as MDHEN and CDR2 as SYDVKM. CDR3 coding DNA: TGTGCCAGCAGTCCCCCGACAGGGGAATTTGGTAGCGGGGAGCTGTTTTTT. Residues: CASSPPTGEFGSGELFF.

The rearrangement links TRBV5-8 to TRBJ2-7; the D gene is possibly TRBD1 (6 bases). CDR1 and CDR2 (germline): SGHTS, YDEGEE. The CDR3 contains 12 residues. Between the trimmed V and J ends, which lost 3 bases and 7 bases, there was a span of 11 bases. CDR3 DNA: TGTGCCAGCAGCTGGCTACAGGGTGAGCAGTACTTC. Translated: CASSWLQGEQYF. Together with reference TRBV5-8 and TRBJ2-7, the CDR3 gives the full variable domain: EAGVTQSPTHLIKTRGQQATLRCSPISGHTSVYWYQQALGLGLQFLLWYDEGEERNRGNFPPRFSGRQFPNYSSELNVNALELEDSALYLCASSWLQGEQYFGPGTRLTVT.